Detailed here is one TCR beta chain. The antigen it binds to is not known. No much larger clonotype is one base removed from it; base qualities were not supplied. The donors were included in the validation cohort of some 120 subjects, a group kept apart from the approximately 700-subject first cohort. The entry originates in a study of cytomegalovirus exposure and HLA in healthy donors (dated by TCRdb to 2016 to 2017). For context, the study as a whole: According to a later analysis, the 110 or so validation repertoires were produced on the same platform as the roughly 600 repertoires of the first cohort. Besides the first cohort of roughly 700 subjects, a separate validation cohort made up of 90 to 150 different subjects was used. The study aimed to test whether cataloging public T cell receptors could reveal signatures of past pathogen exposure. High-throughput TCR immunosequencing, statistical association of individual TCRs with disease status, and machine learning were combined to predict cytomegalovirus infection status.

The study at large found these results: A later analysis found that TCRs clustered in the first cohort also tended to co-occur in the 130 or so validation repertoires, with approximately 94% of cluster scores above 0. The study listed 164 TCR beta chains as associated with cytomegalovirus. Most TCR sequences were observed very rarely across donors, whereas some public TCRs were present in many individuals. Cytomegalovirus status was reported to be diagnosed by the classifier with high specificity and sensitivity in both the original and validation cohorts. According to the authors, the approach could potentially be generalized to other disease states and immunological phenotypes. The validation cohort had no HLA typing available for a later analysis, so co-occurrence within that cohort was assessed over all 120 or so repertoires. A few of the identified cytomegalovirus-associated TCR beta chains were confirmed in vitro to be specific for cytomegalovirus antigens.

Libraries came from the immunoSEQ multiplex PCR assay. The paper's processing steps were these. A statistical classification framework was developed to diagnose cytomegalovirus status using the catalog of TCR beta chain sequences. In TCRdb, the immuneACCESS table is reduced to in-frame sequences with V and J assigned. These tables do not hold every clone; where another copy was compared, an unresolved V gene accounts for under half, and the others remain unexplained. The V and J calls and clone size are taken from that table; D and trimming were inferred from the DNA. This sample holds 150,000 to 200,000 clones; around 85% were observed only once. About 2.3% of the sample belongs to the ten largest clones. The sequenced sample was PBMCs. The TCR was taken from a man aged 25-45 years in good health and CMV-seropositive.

The CDR3 protein is CASSELDSTDTQYF. In nucleotides, the sequence is TGTGCCAGCAGTGAGCTAGACAGCACAGATACGCAGTATTTT. The V and J genes are TRBV6-4 and TRBJ2-3, with no confidently assigned D gene. The CDR3 contains 14 residues, cysteine and phenylalanine counted. The entry retains the CDR3 DNA only, 42 bases that are in frame from base 1. CDR1 and CDR2, per the germline V gene, are MRHNA and SNTAGT. V is shortened by 3 bases, J by 0 bases, and the region joining them spans 7 bases.